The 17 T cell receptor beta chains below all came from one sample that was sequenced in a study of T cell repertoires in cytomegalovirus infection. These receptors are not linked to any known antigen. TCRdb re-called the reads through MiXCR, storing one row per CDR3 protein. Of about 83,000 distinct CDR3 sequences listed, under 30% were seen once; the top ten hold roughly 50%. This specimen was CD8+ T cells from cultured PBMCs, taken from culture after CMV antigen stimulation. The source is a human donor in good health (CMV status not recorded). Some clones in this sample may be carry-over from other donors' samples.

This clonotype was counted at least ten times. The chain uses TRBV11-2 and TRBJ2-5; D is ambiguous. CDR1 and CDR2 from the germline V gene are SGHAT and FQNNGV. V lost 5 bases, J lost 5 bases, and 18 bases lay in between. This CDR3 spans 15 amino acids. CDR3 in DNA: TGTGCCAGCAGCGAGGAAGTAGGGCTCCAGGAGACCCAGTACTTC. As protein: CASSEEVGLQETQYF. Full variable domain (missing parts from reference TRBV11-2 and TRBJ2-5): EAGVAQSPRYKIIEKRQSVAFWCNPISGHATLYWYQQILGQGPKLLIQFQNNGVVDDSQLPKDRFSAERLKGVDSTLKIQPAKLEDSAVYLCASSEEVGLQETQYFGPGTRLLVL.

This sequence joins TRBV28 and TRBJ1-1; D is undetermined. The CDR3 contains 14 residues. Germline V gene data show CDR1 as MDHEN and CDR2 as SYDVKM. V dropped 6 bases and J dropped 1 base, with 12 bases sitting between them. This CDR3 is CASRPTAGNTEAFF. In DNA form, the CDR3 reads TGTGCCAGCAGACCGACCGCTGGGAACACTGAAGCTTTCTTT.

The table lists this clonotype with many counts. The CDR3 is CASSLSAGGGEETQYF. In DNA, the CDR3 is TGTGCCAGCAGCTTAAGTGCTGGCGGGGGGGAAGAGACCCAGTACTTC. The rearrangement links TRBV7-9 to TRBJ2-5, with 9 bases lining up with TRBD2. The V gene end was trimmed by 2 bases and the J gene end by 3 bases; junction bases not matched to a gene: 7. The length of the CDR3 is 16 residues. Germline V lookup: CDR1 SEHNR, CDR2 FQNEAQ (reference sequence).

Here the CDR3 reads CASGWGTAYEQYF. In nucleotides, the CDR3 is TGTGCCAGCGGATGGGGCACAGCCTACGAGCAGTACTTC. The genes are TRBV6-8 and TRBJ2-7, with a tentative D call TRBD1 (5 bases). The CDR3 covers 13 residues. The V end was cut by 8 bases, the J end by 2 bases, with 13 bases between. CDR1 MNHGY and CDR2 SAAAGT come from the germline V gene.

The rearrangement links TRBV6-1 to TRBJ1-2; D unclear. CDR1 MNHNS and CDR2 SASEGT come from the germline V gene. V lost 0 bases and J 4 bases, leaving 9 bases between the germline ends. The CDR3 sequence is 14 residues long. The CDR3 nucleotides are TGTGCCAGCAGTGAAGCGGGCGGATTCTATGGCTACACCTTC. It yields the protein CASSEAGGFYGYTF.

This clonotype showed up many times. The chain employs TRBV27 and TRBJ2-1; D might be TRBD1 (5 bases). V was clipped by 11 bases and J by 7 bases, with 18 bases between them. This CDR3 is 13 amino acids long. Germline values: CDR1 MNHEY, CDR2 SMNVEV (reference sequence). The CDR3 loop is CASAGMRWNEQFF. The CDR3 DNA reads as TGTGCCTCGGCAGGGATGAGATGGAATGAGCAGTTCTTC.

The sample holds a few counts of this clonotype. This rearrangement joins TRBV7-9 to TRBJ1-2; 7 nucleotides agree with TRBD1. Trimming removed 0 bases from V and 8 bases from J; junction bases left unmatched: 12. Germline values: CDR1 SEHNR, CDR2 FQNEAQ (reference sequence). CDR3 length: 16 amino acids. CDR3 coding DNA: TGTGCCAGCAGCTTAGCGCCTCTACCCAGGGGGAAGGGCTACACCTTC. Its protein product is CASSLAPLPRGKGYTF.

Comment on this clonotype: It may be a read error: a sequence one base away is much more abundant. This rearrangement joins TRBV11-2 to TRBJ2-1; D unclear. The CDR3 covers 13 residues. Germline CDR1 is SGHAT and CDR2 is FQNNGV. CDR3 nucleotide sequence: TGTGCCGGCAGCTCGACCTCCTATATTGAGCAGTTCTTC. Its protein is CAGSSTSYIEQFF.

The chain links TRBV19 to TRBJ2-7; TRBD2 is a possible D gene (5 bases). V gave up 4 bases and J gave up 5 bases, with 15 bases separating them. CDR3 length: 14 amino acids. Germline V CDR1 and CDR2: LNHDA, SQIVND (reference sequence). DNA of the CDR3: TGTGCCAGTAGTACCCCGGGATTTTACGACGAGCAGTACTTC. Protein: CASSTPGFYDEQYF.

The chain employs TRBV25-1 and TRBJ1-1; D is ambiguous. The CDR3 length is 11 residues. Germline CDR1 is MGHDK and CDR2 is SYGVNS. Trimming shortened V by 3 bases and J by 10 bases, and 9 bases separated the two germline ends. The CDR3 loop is CASSDILGAFF. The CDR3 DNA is TGTGCCAGCAGTGATATACTTGGAGCTTTCTTT.

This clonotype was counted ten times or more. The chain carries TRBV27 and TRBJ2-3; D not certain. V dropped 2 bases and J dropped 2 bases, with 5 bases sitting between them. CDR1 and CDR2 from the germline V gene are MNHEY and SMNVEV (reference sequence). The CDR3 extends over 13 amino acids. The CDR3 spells CASSLNPTDTQYF. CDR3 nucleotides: TGTGCCAGCAGTTTAAACCCCACAGATACGCAGTATTTT.

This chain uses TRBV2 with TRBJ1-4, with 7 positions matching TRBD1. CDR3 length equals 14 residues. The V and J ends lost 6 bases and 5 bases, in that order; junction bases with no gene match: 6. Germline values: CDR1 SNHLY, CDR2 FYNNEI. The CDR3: CASSPDRPNEKLFF. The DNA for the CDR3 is TGTGCCAGCAGCCCGGACAGGCCCAATGAAAAACTGTTTTTT.

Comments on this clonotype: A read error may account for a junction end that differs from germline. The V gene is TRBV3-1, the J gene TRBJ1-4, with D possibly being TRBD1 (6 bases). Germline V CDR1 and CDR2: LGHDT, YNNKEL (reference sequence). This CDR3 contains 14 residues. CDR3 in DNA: TGTGACAGCAGCCAAGAGACAGGAAATGAAAAACTGTTTTTT. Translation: CDSSQETGNEKLFF.

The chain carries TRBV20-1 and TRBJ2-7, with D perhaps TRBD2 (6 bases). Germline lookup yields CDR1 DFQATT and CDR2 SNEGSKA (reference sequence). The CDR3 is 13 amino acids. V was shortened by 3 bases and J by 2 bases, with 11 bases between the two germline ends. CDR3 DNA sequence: TGCAGTGCTAGCGGGAGTACAGCCTACGAGCAGTACTTC. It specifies CSASGSTAYEQYF.

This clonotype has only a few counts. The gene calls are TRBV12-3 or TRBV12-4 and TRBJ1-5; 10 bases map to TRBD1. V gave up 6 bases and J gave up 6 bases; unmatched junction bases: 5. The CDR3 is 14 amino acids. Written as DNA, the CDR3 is TGTGCCAGCAGCCAGACAGGGGGCAGTCAGCCCCAGCATTTT. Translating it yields CASSQTGGSQPQHF.

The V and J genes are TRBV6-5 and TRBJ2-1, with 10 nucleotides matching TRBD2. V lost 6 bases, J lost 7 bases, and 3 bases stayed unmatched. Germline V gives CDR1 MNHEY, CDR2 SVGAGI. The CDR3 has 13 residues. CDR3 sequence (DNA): TGTGCCAGCAGGCTTAGCGGGAGGAATGAGCAGTTCTTC. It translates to CASRLSGRNEQFF.

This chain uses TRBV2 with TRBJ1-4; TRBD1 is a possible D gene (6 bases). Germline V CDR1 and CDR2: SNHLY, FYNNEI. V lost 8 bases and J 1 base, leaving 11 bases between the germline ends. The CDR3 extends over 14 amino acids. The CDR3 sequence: CASGEQGTNEKLFF. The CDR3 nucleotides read TGTGCCAGCGGGGAACAGGGAACTAATGAAAAACTGTTTTTT.